The TCR beta chain described here comes from a study of T cells after yellow fever vaccination. V gave up 6 bases and J gave up 3 bases; unmatched junction bases: 7. Germline values: CDR1 MGHRA, CDR2 YSYEKL. The CDR3 loop spans 15 amino acids. TCRdb re-called the 5' RACE reads with MiXCR, one entry per CDR3 protein. The top ten hold roughly 3.1% of the sample, which has 340,000 or so distinct CDR3 sequences, roughly an eighth seen once. This TCR derives from a man aged 18 to 35 who received the YFV17D yellow fever vaccine. The sequencing used CD4+ T cells sorted from PBMCs, collected 15 days after the yellow fever booster vaccination. V gene TRBV4-1 combines with J gene TRBJ2-3; 9 bases are shared with TRBD1. This chain's CDR3 is CASSTQGAETDTQYF. The CDR3 nucleotides are TGCGCCAGCAGTACACAGGGGGCAGAGACAGATACGCAGTATTTT.